A selection of T cell receptor beta chains follows, all from one sample in a study of identical twins. TCRdb independently ran MiXCR on the 5' RACE reads; one entry per CDR3 protein. The sample comprises more than 400,000 distinct CDR3 sequences, about 15% of which are singletons, and roughly 0.44% rests with the top ten. The data also belong to a second study, concerning yellow fever vaccine responses in identical twins.

Sequenced input: CD4+ T cells sorted from blood. Receptors were obtained from a woman aged 18-35 years in good health. The CDR3 runs from the conserved cysteine through the conserved F or W. The D gene is left open where the match is weak. A row's size may be missing; if present it is once, few, many or a size class.

>TRBJ2-5|TRBV7-8|.|.
CASRTRGGGAAQYF
TGTGCCAGCAGAACCCGGGGTGGGGGGGCGGCCCAGTACTTC
>TRBJ1-5|TRBV6-1|.|.
CASIRQFDQPQHF
TGTGCCAGCATTCGTCAGTTTGATCAGCCCCAGCATTTT
>TRBJ2-1|TRBV3-1|.|.
CASSQETGRRGEQFF
TGTGCCAGCAGCCAAGAAACGGGGCGACGCGGGGAGCAGTTCTTC
>TRBJ2-3|TRBV27|.|.
CASRQGHGSDTQYF
TGTGCCAGCAGACAGGGTCATGGTTCAGATACGCAGTATTTT
>TRBJ1-2|TRBV12-3/TRBV12-4|.|.
CASSLDPSPWGYTF
TGTGCCAGCAGTTTAGACCCGAGCCCATGGGGCTACACCTTC
>TRBJ2-1|TRBV24-1|.|.
CATTSHGEQFF
TGTGCCACCACCTCCCATGGGGAGCAGTTCTTC
>TRBJ2-1|TRBV4-2|.|TRBD2
CASSQGSSGTSYNEQFF
TGTGCCAGCAGCCAAGGGTCTAGCGGGACCTCCTACAATGAGCAGTTCTTC
>TRBJ2-1|TRBV12-3/TRBV12-4|.|.
CASSLQVSYNEQFF
TGTGCCAGCAGTTTACAGGTCTCCTACAATGAGCAGTTCTTC
>TRBJ1-5|TRBV20-1|.|.
CSARESKSNQPQHF
TGCAGTGCTAGGGAGTCGAAAAGCAATCAGCCCCAGCATTTT
>TRBJ2-7|TRBV5-6|.|.
CASSLGRLGSYEQYF
TGTGCCAGCAGCTTGGGAAGGCTCGGGTCCTACGAGCAGTACTTC
>TRBJ2-3|TRBV27|few|TRBD2
CASSLYLAENTDTQYF
TGTGCCAGCAGTTTATACCTAGCGGAAAACACAGATACGCAGTATTTT
>TRBJ2-7|TRBV11-1|.|.
CAISTGLSYEQYF
TGTGCCATCAGTACTGGGCTTTCCTACGAGCAGTACTTC
>TRBJ1-2|TRBV7-9|.|TRBD1
CASSLWDRANYGYTF
TGTGCCAGCAGCCTCTGGGACAGGGCCAACTATGGCTACACCTTC
>TRBJ2-7|TRBV12-3/TRBV12-4|.|TRBD2
CASSSILSLAGSSYEQYF
TGTGCCAGCAGTTCTATCCTCTCCTTAGCGGGTAGCTCCTACGAGCAGTACTTC
>TRBJ2-1|TRBV10-3|few|TRBD2
CAISGTSGRAGNEQFF
TGTGCCATCAGTGGGACTAGCGGGAGGGCCGGGAATGAGCAGTTCTTC
>TRBJ2-1|TRBV9|.|.
CASSSAGAAYNEQFF
TGTGCCAGCAGCTCCGCAGGGGCGGCCTACAATGAGCAGTTCTTC
>TRBJ2-1|TRBV3-1|.|.
CASSRGPGEQFF
TGTGCCAGCAGCCGGGGTCCCGGTGAGCAGTTCTTC
>TRBJ2-1|TRBV29-1|many|.
CSGGAINEQFF
TGCAGCGGTGGGGCTATCAATGAGCAGTTCTTC
>TRBJ1-2|TRBV20-1|few|.
CSARESARDVGYTF
TGCAGTGCTAGAGAGAGTGCCAGGGACGTTGGCTACACCTTC
>TRBJ2-2|TRBV12-3/TRBV12-4|few|.
CASSLREKTGELFF
TGTGCCAGCAGTTTACGGGAGAAAACCGGGGAGCTGTTTTTT
>TRBJ2-3|TRBV12-5|.|TRBD1
CASGPGQGTTDTQYF
TGTGCTAGTGGTCCAGGACAGGGGACCACAGATACGCAGTATTTT
>TRBJ1-1|TRBV12-3/TRBV12-4|few|.
CASIERGLNTEAFF
TGTGCCAGCATTGAACGGGGGCTGAACACTGAAGCTTTCTTT
>TRBJ2-1|TRBV19|few|.
CASSQVPSDEQFF
TGTGCCAGTAGTCAAGTCCCATCCGATGAGCAGTTCTTC
>TRBJ1-3|TRBV20-1|.|.
CSAFRGFSGNTIYF
TGCAGTGCTTTCAGGGGCTTTTCTGGAAACACCATATATTTT
>TRBJ2-1|TRBV24-1|many|.
CATSDLSGEQFF
TGTGCCACCAGTGATTTGTCCGGAGAGCAGTTCTTC
>TRBJ2-5|TRBV10-3|few|.
CAISESPGPPVETQYF
TGTGCCATCAGTGAGTCTCCAGGGCCACCAGTGGAGACCCAGTACTTC
>TRBJ2-1|TRBV20-1|.|TRBD2
CSALGLAGVFLNEQFF
TGCAGTGCTCTGGGACTAGCGGGAGTCTTTTTGAATGAGCAGTTCTTC
>TRBJ2-1|TRBV24-1|few|TRBD2
CATSDFAAGTRQNEQFF
TGTGCCACCAGTGATTTCGCAGCGGGGACTCGACAAAATGAGCAGTTCTTC
>TRBJ1-3|TRBV14|.|.
CASSRLPYSGNTIYF
TGTGCCAGCAGCCGCCTACCATACTCTGGAAACACCATATATTTT
>TRBJ1-4|TRBV5-1|.|.
CASSSRGTLVSTNEKLFF
TGCGCCAGCAGCTCCAGGGGTACCCTTGTCTCAACTAATGAAAAACTGTTTTTT
>TRBJ2-1|TRBV7-8|.|TRBD2
CASSLVGTSYEQFF
TGTGCCAGCAGCTTAGTCGGGACTAGTTATGAGCAGTTCTTC
>TRBJ1-2|TRBV20-1|few|.
CSASAGGGRYTF
TGCAGTGCTTCCGCTGGGGGGGGCCGCTACACCTTC
>TRBJ2-3|TRBV29-1|few|TRBD2
CSVELAGTDTQYF
TGCAGCGTTGAACTAGCGGGCACAGATACGCAGTATTTT
>TRBJ2-1|TRBV12-3/TRBV12-4|.|TRBD1
CATQTGGILPTGPSYNEQFF
TGTGCCACCCAGACAGGGGGCATATTACCCACCGGGCCCTCCTACAATGAGCAGTTCTTC
>TRBJ1-1|TRBV5-1|few|TRBD1
CASSSQYSGTGAEAFF
TGCGCCAGCAGTTCACAATACTCCGGGACAGGGGCTGAAGCTTTCTTT
>TRBJ2-1|TRBV24-1|.|TRBD2
CATSDFTSGGAQQFF
TGTGCCACCAGTGATTTCACTAGCGGGGGGGCCCAGCAGTTCTTC
>TRBJ2-2|TRBV4-1|few|.
CASSHITGELFF
TGCGCCAGCAGCCATATAACCGGGGAGCTGTTTTTT
>TRBJ2-3|TRBV5-1|few|TRBD1
CASSLARGQFPSTSTDTQYF
TGCGCCAGCAGCTTGGCCCGGGGACAGTTCCCTTCCACTAGCACAGATACGCAGTATTTT
>TRBJ1-1|TRBV10-2|.|.
CASSVHTEAFF
TGCGCCAGCAGTGTCCACACTGAAGCTTTCTTT
>TRBJ2-5|TRBV10-3|.|TRBD2
CVISALLAGDSGETQYF
TGTGTCATCAGTGCCCTATTGGCGGGAGATTCAGGAGAGACCCAGTACTTC
>TRBJ2-7|TRBV2|.|TRBD1
CASSEWDRGYEQYF
TGTGCCAGCAGTGAATGGGACAGGGGATACGAGCAGTACTTC
>TRBJ2-1|TRBV28|.|.
CASSSSGPGAKGYNEQFF
TGTGCCAGCAGTTCCTCCGGACCAGGGGCCAAGGGGTACAATGAGCAGTTCTTC
>TRBJ2-7|TRBV7-2|.|TRBD1
CASSLYDRAYEQYF
TGTGCCAGCAGCTTATACGACAGGGCTTACGAGCAGTACTTC
>TRBJ2-3|TRBV3-1|few|TRBD1
CASSQSSGRGKSDTQYF
TGTGCCAGCAGCCAATCATCGGGCAGGGGGAAGTCAGATACGCAGTATTTT
>TRBJ1-5|TRBV28|few|.
CASSLGGGGPQHF
TGTGCCAGCAGTTTAGGAGGCGGGGGGCCCCAGCATTTT
>TRBJ2-7|TRBV20-1|few|TRBD2
CSARGTINYEQYF
TGCAGTGCTAGGGGGACTATAAACTACGAGCAGTACTTC
>TRBJ2-7|TRBV12-3/TRBV12-4|.|.
CASSPHIGYEQYF
TGTGCCAGCAGCCCACACATAGGCTACGAGCAGTACTTC
>TRBJ2-1|TRBV5-1|.|TRBD2
CASSLEASGRIDEQFF
TGCGCCAGCAGCTTGGAGGCTAGCGGGAGGATCGATGAGCAGTTCTTC
>TRBJ2-1|TRBV12-3/TRBV12-4|few|TRBD2
CASSLTSGGGSSYNEQFF
TGTGCCAGCAGTTTGACTAGCGGGGGGGGTAGCTCCTACAATGAGCAGTTCTTC